The 26 T cell receptor beta chains below were found in one sample sequenced in a study of CD8 T cells in ankylosing spondylitis. Findings of the study overall: Made up of about eight highly homologous variants, a TCR beta motif appeared characteristic of ankylosing spondylitis blood.

TCRdb called the 5' RACE reads again in MiXCR, with one record for every CDR3 protein. The sample consists of hundreds of thousands of distinct CDR3 sequences, about an eighth of them appearing once. Their recognized antigens are unknown. The sample consisted of blood, either unsorted or a sorted T cell fraction (not recorded which). The source is a male donor with ankylosing spondylitis.

The chain couples TRBV4-1 to TRBJ2-3; possible D gene TRBD1, 5 bases. The germline CDR1 and CDR2 sequences are MGHRA and YSYEKL. This CDR3 is built from 14 residues. V was clipped by 4 bases and J by 4 bases, with 12 bases between them. The CDR3: CASSRPGKADTQYF. The CDR3 DNA follows: TGCGCCAGCAGCCGGCCAGGGAAAGCAGATACGCAGTATTTT.

V usage is TRBV10-3 and J usage is TRBJ1-5, with 8 positions matching TRBD1. Looked up from germline, CDR1 is ENHRY and CDR2 is SYGVKD. The CDR3 consists of 15 residues. J lost 0 bases, V lost 4 bases, and 2 bases had no gene match. This CDR3 reads CAISGTGYSNQPQHF. CDR3 coding DNA: TGTGCCATCAGTGGGACAGGGTATAGCAATCAGCCCCAGCATTTT.

This clonotype was picked up many times. V gene TRBV20-1 combines with J gene TRBJ2-3, with D maybe TRBD2 (6 bases). Trimming removed 7 bases at V and 14 bases at J, with 19 bases between. From germline, CDR1 is DFQATT and CDR2 SNEGSKA (reference sequence). This CDR3 has 11 amino acids. CDR3 in DNA: TGCAGTGTGGACCCAGGGACTGCTGGGTATTTT. Residues: CSVDPGTAGYF.

The chain is built from TRBV4-3 and TRBJ2-1, with TRBD2 identical over 14 bases. Germline V gene lookup returns CDR1 LGHNA and CDR2 YSLEER. The CDR3 has 18 amino acids. The V and J ends lost 3 bases and 6 bases, in that order; junction bases with no gene match: 10. The CDR3 region has the DNA TGCGCCAGCAGCCATGTAGTGGGACTAGCGGGAGAGAGCAATGAGCAGTTCTTC. The encoded protein is CASSHVVGLAGESNEQFF.

This clonotype was counted ten times or more. The chain joins TRBV7-2 to TRBJ2-1; D is perhaps TRBD1 or TRBD2 (5 bases each). The V gene's germline CDR1 is SGHTA and CDR2 FQGNSA. The length of the CDR3 is 17 residues. With 0 bases removed from V and 0 bases from J, the gap between germline ends came to 12 bases. The CDR3 nucleotides are TGTGCCAGCAGCTTAGCAGGGACGGAAAGCTCCTACAATGAGCAGTTCTTC. Its protein is CASSLAGTESSYNEQFF.

This clonotype has more than one count but fewer than ten. The rearrangement links TRBV10-3 to TRBJ2-7; 11 bases are shared with TRBD1. CDR3 size: 12 residues. CDR1 ENHRY and CDR2 SYGVKD come from the germline V gene. The trim removed 8 bases at V and 7 bases at J, leaving 4 bases unmatched. CDR3 sequence (DNA): TGTGCCATCGGACAGGGGGCAGGTGAGCAGTACTTC. As protein: CAIGQGAGEQYF.

This clonotype has more than one count but fewer than ten. The V and J genes are TRBV15 and TRBJ2-7; D unclear. V shed 3 bases and J shed 2 bases, with 20 bases lying between them. The CDR3 contains 17 residues. Germline V gene lookup returns CDR1 LNHNV and CDR2 YYDKDF (reference sequence). CDR3 coding DNA: TGTGCCACCAGCAGGGGCCTCGGAAGGGATAAAACCTACGAGCAGTACTTC. This gives the protein CATSRGLGRDKTYEQYF.

This clonotype was recorded at least ten times. For the CDR3, the DNA is TGCAGTGCTAAGACAGGGAGCAATCAGCCCCAGCATTTT. This encodes CSAKTGSNQPQHF. The genes are TRBV20-1 and TRBJ1-5, with 7 bases fitting TRBD1. Germline V gene data show CDR1 as DFQATT and CDR2 as SNEGSKA (reference sequence). The CDR3 is made up of 13 amino acids. V shed 4 bases and J 1 base; nucleotides not matched to a gene: 1.

V and J are TRBV20-1 and TRBJ2-1; 9 positions match TRBD2. Germline CDR1 is DFQATT and CDR2 is SNEGSKA (reference sequence). This CDR3 has 13 amino acids. V lost 5 bases, J lost 6 bases, and 5 bases stayed unmatched. The CDR3: CSALAGAVNEQFF. CDR3 sequence (DNA): TGCAGTGCTTTAGCGGGAGCGGTCAATGAGCAGTTCTTC.

Concerning this clonotype: Possible read error: a much larger clone is one base away. The V and J genes are TRBV20-1 and TRBJ2-7; 10 nucleotides align to TRBD1. Germline CDR1 and CDR2: DFQATT and SNEGSKA (reference sequence). The CDR3 sequence is 15 residues long. V shed 2 bases and J 9 bases; nucleotides not matched to a gene: 13. The CDR3 DNA is TGCAGTGCTAGATACCCTCAGGGGACAGGGGACGGGCAGTACTTC. Its protein product is CSARYPQGTGDGQYF.

The chain is built from TRBV12-3 or TRBV12-4 and TRBJ2-3; D tentatively fits TRBD1 or TRBD2 (5 bases each). The CDR3 sequence is 12 residues long. V was shortened by 8 bases and J by 14 bases, with 20 bases between the two germline ends. The CDR3 DNA reads TGTGCCAGCTCCCCGAGGGCAGGGTGGCGGTATTTT. This gives the protein CASSPRAGWRYF.

This clonotype was detected a few times. V is TRBV4-3 and J is TRBJ1-6; D unclear. Germline V gene sequence: CDR1 LGHNA, CDR2 YSLEER. V gave up 0 bases and J gave up 8 bases, with 5 bases separating them. CDR3 length: 13 amino acids. DNA for the CDR3: TGCGCCAGCAGCCAAGAGCAGGATTCACCCCTCCACTTT. Translating it yields CASSQEQDSPLHF.

Ten or more counts support this clonotype. The chain uses TRBV12-3 or TRBV12-4 and TRBJ1-2, with D perhaps matching TRBD1 (5 bases). The CDR3 is 13 amino acids. The germline V and J ends were trimmed by 3 bases and 4 bases, with 9 bases remaining between them. CDR3 in DNA: TGTGCCAGCAGTTTGGGGCCGCCCTATGGCTACACCTTC. This encodes CASSLGPPYGYTF.

The genes are TRBV2 and TRBJ2-7, with TRBD1 matching over 8 bases. The CDR3 is made up of 16 amino acids. Germline CDR1 reads SNHLY; CDR2 reads FYNNEI. Losses at the gene ends were 6 bases for V and 2 bases for J; bases not matched to a gene: 12. The CDR3 spells CASRPIRGPTAYEQYF. Written as DNA, the CDR3 is TGTGCCAGCAGACCGATCAGGGGGCCCACTGCCTACGAGCAGTACTTC.

This clonotype appeared many times. The chain joins TRBV3-1 to TRBJ1-1; D is uncertain. The germline gives CDR1 LGHDT, CDR2 YNNKEL (reference sequence). CDR3 size: 12 residues. The V end lost 4 bases, the J end lost 2 bases, and 5 bases lay between the germline ends. CDR3 sequence reads: CASSLPNTEAFF. Written as DNA, the CDR3 is TGTGCCAGCAGCCTTCCTAACACTGAAGCTTTCTTT. Using reference TRBV3-1 and TRBJ1-1 for the parts outside the CDR3, the full variable domain is DTAVSQTPKYLVTQMGNDKSIKCEQNLGHDTMYWYKQDSKKFLKIMFSYNNKELIINETVPNRFSPKSPDKAHLNLHINSLELGDSAVYFCASSLPNTEAFFGQGTRLTVV.

This clonotype came up a few times. The chain has TRBV4-3 and TRBJ2-3; D uncertain. Looked up from germline, CDR1 is LGHNA and CDR2 is YSLEER. Trimming pared 5 bases from V and 2 bases from J, leaving 8 bases between. This CDR3 region has 13 residues. This CDR3 is CASSARITDTQYF. CDR3 coding DNA: TGCGCCAGCAGCGCTCGGATCACAGATACGCAGTATTTT.

V and J are TRBV15 and TRBJ2-3; 7 positions agree with TRBD2. Germline CDR1 is LNHNV and CDR2 is YYDKDF (reference sequence). V lost 1 base to trimming and J lost 5 bases; unmatched junction nucleotides: 6. The CDR3 covers 15 residues. CDR3 residues: CATSRAGGPGDTQYF. For the CDR3, the DNA is TGTGCCACCAGCAGAGCGGGAGGCCCTGGAGATACGCAGTATTTT. The complete variable domain, with remaining parts taken from reference TRBV15 and TRBJ2-3, reads DAMVIQNPRYQVTQFGKPVTLSCSQTLNHNVMYWYQQKSSQAPKLLFHYYDKDFNNEADTPDNFQSRRPNTSFCFLDIRSPGLGDTAMYLCATSRAGGPGDTQYFGPGTRLTVL.

The sample holds a few counts of this clonotype. J is TRBJ2-3 and V is TRBV20-1; TRBD2 matches 10 bases. CDR1 and CDR2 from the germline V gene are DFQATT and SNEGSKA (reference sequence). The junction had 7 bases not matched to a gene; V was cut back by 3 bases and J by 4 bases. The CDR3 sequence is 15 residues long. CDR3 residues: CSASRPSGGADTQYF. The CDR3 nucleotides are TGCAGTGCTAGTCGCCCTAGCGGGGGAGCAGATACGCAGTATTTT.

The V and J genes are TRBV20-1 and TRBJ2-7; D ambiguous. Trimming took 6 bases from V and 2 from J, leaving 17 bases between them. CDR1 and CDR2 from the germline V gene are DFQATT and SNEGSKA (reference sequence). The CDR3 extends over 14 amino acids. CDR3 nucleotides: TGCAGTGCCAAGCCAGGACCCCAGACCTACGAGCAGTACTTC. Protein sequence: CSAKPGPQTYEQYF.

This clonotype was seen a handful of times. This sequence joins TRBV29-1 and TRBJ2-5, with a possible D match to TRBD1 (5 bases). The CDR3 has 15 amino acids. V gave up 0 bases and J gave up 4 bases, with 15 bases separating them. Germline V CDR1 and CDR2: SQVTM, ANQGSEA. The CDR3 loop reads CSVEDRTRVSETQYF. In DNA, the CDR3 is TGCAGCGTTGAAGATAGGACCAGGGTGTCAGAGACCCAGTACTTC.

The V call is TRBV7-2, the J call TRBJ2-2; possibly TRBD2 for D (6 bases). In germline, CDR1 is SGHTA, CDR2 FQGNSA. Trimming removed 3 bases from V and 0 bases from J, with 11 bases in between. This CDR3 region has 16 residues. The CDR3 loop reads CASSFGGTANTGELFF. For the CDR3, the DNA is TGTGCCAGCAGCTTCGGCGGGACGGCGAACACCGGGGAGCTGTTTTTT.

The V gene is TRBV20-1, the J gene TRBJ1-3; 10 nucleotides line up with TRBD1. CDR3 length: 12 amino acids. Germline trimming cut 5 bases from V and 7 bases from J; bases unmatched to any gene: 2. Looked up from germline, CDR1 is DFQATT and CDR2 is SNEGSKA (reference sequence). The CDR3 coding sequence is TGCAGTGCTGAGGACAGGGGGAACACCATATATTTT. It specifies CSAEDRGNTIYF.

The V gene is TRBV7-2, the J gene TRBJ2-1; 8 nucleotides agree with TRBD2. The germline V gene has CDR1 SGHTA and CDR2 FQGNSA. Losses at the gene ends were 6 bases for V and 7 bases for J; bases not matched to a gene: 11. The CDR3 loop spans 15 amino acids. The CDR3 loop is CASRLYSGVGNEQFF. DNA for the CDR3: TGTGCCAGCAGACTCTATAGCGGGGTCGGAAATGAGCAGTTCTTC.

This clonotype showed up many times. The chain carries TRBV7-2 and TRBJ2-5, with 10 bases lining up with TRBD2. The CDR3 extends over 14 amino acids. Trimming at V came to 6 bases and at J to 5 bases, leaving 6 bases not matched to a gene. Germline assignment: CDR1 SGHTA and CDR2 FQGNSA. The DNA of the CDR3 is TGTGCCAGCAGTTTACTAGCGGGACGGGAGACCCAGTACTTC. Translating it yields CASSLLAGRETQYF.

The chain carries TRBV18 and TRBJ2-3, with D uncertain. Trimming shortened V by 3 bases and J by 5 bases, and 12 bases separated the two germline ends. This CDR3 contains 14 residues. Germline CDR1 and CDR2: KGHSH and LQKENI. The CDR3 DNA reads as TGTGCCAGCTCACCGACTTTCTCGGGAGATACGCAGTATTTT. The encoded protein is CASSPTFSGDTQYF.

The chain employs TRBV10-1 and TRBJ1-5, with D uncertain. V lost 3 bases and J 5 bases, leaving 8 bases between the germline ends. Per the germline V gene, CDR1 is WNHNN and CDR2 is SYGVQD (reference sequence). The CDR3 is 13 residues long. CDR3 residues: CASSDSGDQPQHF. DNA for the CDR3: TGCGCCAGCAGTGACTCGGGCGATCAGCCCCAGCATTTT.